Each of the 10 T cell receptor beta chains below was sequenced from the same sample in a study of blood T cells in healthy people across ages. For the second PCR, which ran for about 6 to 12 cycles, a sample-barcoded 5' primer and a J-beta primer mix were used. TCRdb called the 5' RACE reads again in MiXCR, with one record for every CDR3 protein. This table has hundreds of thousands of distinct CDR3 sequences, about 34% appearing once. Material for sequencing was blood. These receptors originate from a woman aged 80 or over in good health.

The rearrangement uses TRBV6-6 and TRBJ1-1, with TRBD1 as a possible D gene (6 bases). This CDR3 is built from 14 residues. V dropped 6 bases and J dropped 1 base, with 12 bases sitting between them. The germline V gene has CDR1 MNHNY and CDR2 SVGAGI (reference sequence). As DNA, the CDR3 is TGTGCCAGCAGGGCCGGGGGGGCGAACACTGAAGCTTTCTTT. Amino acid sequence: CASRAGGANTEAFF.

This clonotype has just a few counts. Germline is not matched at one junction end, which may reflect a read error. V gene TRBV7-7 combines with J gene TRBJ2-5; 8 bases agree with TRBD2. The CDR3 has 17 residues. Per the germline V gene, CDR1 is SSHAT and CDR2 is FNYEAQ (reference sequence). The DNA of the CDR3 is TGTGCTAGCAGCTCAGGCGCGGGGGGCCGAGGAAGGGAGACCCAGTACTTC. Amino acid sequence: CASSSGAGGRGRETQYF.

In its sample, this clonotype was seen many times. The V call is TRBV7-2, the J call TRBJ2-7; the D gene is possibly TRBD2 (5 bases). CDR1 and CDR2 (germline): SGHTA, FQGNSA. The V and J ends lost 5 bases and 7 bases respectively, with 15 bases between them. The length of the CDR3 is 13 residues. The CDR3 DNA reads as TGTGCCAGCAGCGAACTTGGACGGAGGGAGCAGTACTTC. Translating gives CASSELGRREQYF.

The chain joins TRBV7-9 to TRBJ2-3, with 13 bases matching TRBD2. The germline gives CDR1 SEHNR, CDR2 FQNEAQ (reference sequence). With 9 bases clipped from V and 6 bases from J, the junction kept 9 bases outside the gene matches. The CDR3 covers 15 residues. This chain's CDR3 is CASRLGTSGEDTQYF. The CDR3 DNA reads as TGTGCCAGTCGTTTGGGGACTAGCGGGGAGGATACGCAGTATTTT.

This clonotype was counted a single time. DNA for the CDR3: TGCGCCAGCAGCTTGGAGGGGTATCGCTACACCTTC. Encoded protein: CASSLEGYRYTF. The chain is built from TRBV5-1 and TRBJ1-2, with D possibly being TRBD1 (5 bases). CDR1 is SGHRS and CDR2 is YFSETQ in the germline V gene. V dropped 0 bases and J dropped 9 bases, with 9 bases sitting between them. The CDR3 consists of 12 residues. The variable domain in full, completed from reference TRBV5-1 and TRBJ1-2, reads KAGVTQTPRYLIKTRGQQVTLSCSPISGHRSVSWYQQTPGQGLQFLFEYFSETQRNKGNFPGRFSGRQFSNSRSEMNVSTLELGDSALYLCASSLEGYRYTFGSGTRLTVV.

This chain uses TRBV6-2 or TRBV6-3 with TRBJ1-5; D possibly corresponds to TRBD1 (6 bases). Germline V gene data show CDR1 as MNHEY and CDR2 as SVGEGT. This CDR3 has 15 residues. The V end was cut by 4 bases, the J end by 2 bases, with 12 bases between. DNA of the CDR3: TGTGCCAGCAGTTGCCCGGACAGCCGCAATCAGCCCCAGCATTTT. The encoded protein is CASSCPDSRNQPQHF.

V usage is TRBV6-5 and J usage is TRBJ1-2; D uncertain. The CDR3 has 13 residues. Trimming shortened V by 2 bases and J by 5 bases, and 9 bases separated the two germline ends. Looked up from germline, CDR1 is MNHEY and CDR2 is SVGAGI. In DNA form, the CDR3 reads TGTGCCAGCAGTTACCTATCTGGTTATGGCTACACCTTC. It translates to CASSYLSGYGYTF.

This clonotype ranks as medium-sized (0.01 to 0.1%). The chain joins TRBV29-1 to TRBJ2-7; unclear D gene. The CDR3 is 12 amino acids. With 6 bases removed from V and 6 bases from J, the gap between germline ends came to 15 bases. Germline V lookup: CDR1 SQVTM, CDR2 ANQGSEA. CDR3 nucleotide sequence: TGCAGCGTCCAGAATTTCTCGGGCGAGCAGTACTTC. Its protein product is CSVQNFSGEQYF.

The CDR3 bases are TGTGCCAGCAGTGAAAACTCGGTGGGGGAGACCCAGTACTTC. Translating gives CASSENSVGETQYF. V gene TRBV2 combines with J gene TRBJ2-5; D is ambiguous. Per the germline V gene, CDR1 is SNHLY and CDR2 is FYNNEI. CDR3 size: 14 residues. V was clipped by 2 bases and J by 5 bases, with 12 bases between them.

This clonotype was counted ten times or more. The gene calls are TRBV7-9 and TRBJ2-7; possibly TRBD2 for D (5 bases). Trimming took off 5 bases at V and 0 bases at J, with 14 bases between the two ends. Germline V gene data show CDR1 as SEHNR and CDR2 as FQNEAQ (reference sequence). This CDR3 is 15 amino acids long. CDR3 nucleotide sequence: TGTGCCAGCAGCCCTGATACTAGTCCCTCCTACGAGCAGTACTTC. It specifies CASSPDTSPSYEQYF.